This record covers a single T cell receptor beta chain. Its antigen target is currently unknown. Base qualities were left out, and no much larger clone turns up one base away. The method was the immunoSEQ multiplex PCR assay. The multiplex PCR relied on a mix of 60 forward primers for TCR Vbeta segments and 13 reverse primers for TCR Jbeta segments. A multiplex PCR assay on genomic DNA amplified the CDR3 region of rearranged TCR beta genes. The amplified TCR beta libraries were sequenced on the Illumina HiSeq System as 87-base-pair reads. On the study's bioinformatics: A later analysis counted approximately 84 million unique TCR beta chains across the 500 to 850 repertoires, and 10 million to 11 million of these chains were shared by at least two donors. Raw reads were error-corrected and collapsed into unique sequences with a nearest-neighbor algorithm that merged closely related sequences to remove PCR and sequencing errors. V, D and J gene segments were assigned by aligning CDR3 sequences to IMGT reference sequences. For a sequence to be retained, a match of at least six nucleotides to both a V gene segment and a J gene segment was required. A rearrangement was called productive if the CDR3 had no stop codons and remained in frame with V and J, and every other rearrangement was called non-productive. CDR3 was defined according to IMGT convention as the region running from the second conserved V-encoded cysteine to the conserved J-encoded phenylalanine. The earlier analysis of 587 of the donors excluded sequences that lacked an unambiguous match to a single V gene segment. An earlier analysis of under 750 of the donors called V segments functional above 56.7% productive rearrangements and segregating when the between-donor standard deviation exceeded 5%. A statistical classification framework was built to diagnose cytomegalovirus status from the catalog of TCR beta chain sequences. V and J gene assignment, in a later analysis, came from comparing TCR nucleotide sequences with IMGT/GENE-DB human TR gene sequences. Using the TCRdist pipeline, a later analysis assigned CDR3 sequences along with most-parsimonious VDJ recombination scenarios. In a later analysis, each TCR beta chain was defined by its CDR3 amino acid sequence together with its V-gene family, and reads without a unique V-gene family were excluded. To address suspected cross-contamination and a sequencing artifact, a later analysis removed approximately 600 highly shared, low-generation-probability nucleotide sequences. For each public chain, a later analysis derived a clonal expansion index from normalized ranks of inferred template counts within each repertoire. A later analysis computed generation probabilities with a VDJ recombination model fitted to out-of-frame rearrangements, and checked the results against IGoR. In a later analysis, TCR-TCR, TCR-HLA and TCR-CMV co-occurrence was scored with hypergeometric tests, and a repertoire-size bias correction was applied to TCR pairs. False discovery rates were estimated in a later analysis by permuting HLA or CMV assignments 20 times. In a later analysis, co-occurring TCRs were grouped using DBSCAN, with TCRdist sequence similarity added in when clustering inside HLA-allele-positive subsets. Co-occurrence clustering excluded repertoires with fewer than 30,000 or more than 120,000 public chains, plus five with anomalous nucleotide sharing. What TCRdb holds here is the immuneACCESS table cut down to in-frame rearrangements. Part of the clones is not present; checked against another copy, under half of the missing clones reflect an unresolved V gene, and the others are unexplained. V and J calls and clone size follow that table, whereas D and trimming were derived from the DNA. The sample table holds around 58,000 clones, of which 65% to 80% were seen once. The leading ten clones occupy less than 35% of the sample.

From a lookup of the germline V gene, CDR1 and CDR2 are MNHEY and SVGAGI. The CDR3 runs 14 residues from the cysteine to the phenylalanine. The CDR3 DNA has 42 bases and is translated from base 1. The junction shows trimming of 6 bases on V and 1 base on J, plus 13 bases between the germline ends. This record comes from a study of cytomegalovirus exposure and HLA in healthy donors (dated by TCRdb to about 2017). The study in broad terms: In an earlier analysis of roughly 590 of the donors, roughly 300 Gb of sequence data and 100 million or so unique TCR beta sequences from roughly 180 million T cells were reported. Approximately 310 gigabases of sequencing data and 70 million to 95 million unique TCR sequences made up an early release that covered roughly 670 HLA-typed donors. Of the 300 to 500 genotyped donors, more than 75% were placed in the genetic ancestry cluster associated with self-reported Caucasian donors. The aim of the study was to test whether cataloging public T cell receptors could identify signatures of past pathogen exposure. The study profiled the T cell repertoires of 500 to 800 subjects by immunosequencing and related them to cytomegalovirus serostatus. Along with the roughly 700-subject first cohort, a separate validation cohort of over a hundred different subjects was used. The study combined high-throughput TCR immunosequencing, statistical association of individual TCRs with disease status, and machine learning to predict cytomegalovirus infection status. A later analysis re-analyzed previously published TCR beta repertoires from 666 donors and added high-resolution HLA genotyping to study TCR occurrence patterns. The later analysis used no new phenotypic data to find candidate immune exposures, relying instead on TCR beta sequences and their occurrence across donors. An earlier analysis of more than 450 of the donors used high-throughput TCR beta sequencing to judge whether each TCR beta V gene segment behaved as functional or pseudogenic. Donor age, sex, ethnicity and CMV serostatus were compiled alongside the repertoire data. A later genetic analysis took genome-wide SNP genotypes for about 60% of the roughly 670 donors and used that subset as a discovery cohort. All discovery cohort repertoires had been generated on a single sequencing platform. HLA typing included class I and class II loci at four-digit resolution. The number of typed donors differed by locus: about 620-640 for A, B, C, DRB1 and DQB1; some 500 for DQA1; around 610 for DPA1; and around 490 for DPB1. Roughly 5 DR-DQ haplotypes were handled as single units for association and clustering because linkage in the cohort was strong. On average, roughly 250,000 unique TCR beta nucleotide sequences were sequenced per donor among about 400 genotyped donors of the cohort, with roughly a sixth of those sequences being non-productive. Points the paper makes about the study in general: This cohort had only TCR beta chains sequenced, and the lack of alpha or paired-chain data limited which features could be detected. Correlated functional status among segregating V segments might be attributable to linkage disequilibrium, but an unknown experimental factor could not be ruled out. Broadly in line with IMGT annotations, most TCR beta V segments showed up in productive rearrangements about 87% or about 30% of the time in an earlier analysis of approximately 600 of the donors. At a false discovery rate of 0.05, a later analysis linked 16,951 TCR beta sequences to specific HLA alleles. According to a later analysis, parvovirus B19, influenza, CMV and Epstein-Barr virus appeared linked to several top co-occurrence clusters. A later analysis found that HLA-associated TCR beta chains were more clonally expanded and had lower generation probabilities than equally common non-associated chains. When HLA alleles, especially DR and DQ, strongly co-occurred, TCR associations were difficult to assign to individual alleles. The authors suggested that the approach could potentially be extended to other disease states and immunological phenotypes. Across donors, most TCR sequences were observed very rarely, whereas some public TCRs were present in many individuals. The 87-base-pair reads could not distinguish some IMGT-functional V segments, including TRBV6-2 and TRBV6-3, so those segments were excluded. A few of the identified cytomegalovirus-associated TCR beta chains were confirmed in vitro to be specific for cytomegalovirus antigens. Because counts were too low, 15 to 20 rarely observed V segments, including chromosome 9 orphons, were excluded from the earlier analysis of roughly 580 of the donors. The classifier was reported to diagnose cytomegalovirus status with high specificity and sensitivity in both the original cohort and the validation cohort. A cluster of highly shared sequence variants was judged likely to represent a technical artifact of the sequencing pipeline. Most CMV-associated TCR beta chains appeared to be HLA-restricted in a later analysis, and the HLA associations seemed to be driven largely by CMV exposure. The study listed over 150 TCR beta chains as associated with cytomegalovirus. Sequencing depth was assumed to be roughly uniform across donors in the presence/absence analyses, though that assumption may not hold. A later genetic analysis associated a missense DCLRE1C variant with V-gene and J-gene trimming of TCR beta chains, and an independent cohort replicated the association. A further reported finding was that TCR beta sequences accurately predicted the HLA-A and HLA-B alleles for most subjects in the first cohort. Because HLA typing was unavailable for some donors at each locus, only the typed subset was used in association tests. According to a later analysis, TCR association rates differed among HLA loci, with DRB1 alleles showing the most associated TCRs and HLA-C alleles showing the fewest. Immune exposure information for the cohort was limited to CMV serostatus. According to a later genetic analysis, donors in an Asian-associated ancestry cluster had fewer N-insertions in productive TCRs than the approximately 710-donor mean.

In total, approximately 700 healthy bone marrow donors made up the cohort. All cohort members were sampled while nominally healthy, although unrecorded immune exposures were likely present. The donor was CMV seropositive and was included in the group of 250 to 300 seropositive cohort members. Every donor gave a peripheral blood sample, and the peripheral blood mononuclear cells from that sample were used for TCR beta sequencing. Genomic DNA extraction from the blood cell samples was performed with the Qiagen DNeasy Blood Extraction Kit. The sequence links TRBV6-5 to TRBJ2-7, with TRBD1 as a weak D call on 6 bases. The material sequenced was PBMCs. This clonotype was obtained from a man aged 40-49 years in good health and CMV-seropositive. CDR3 protein: CASSPGQLSYEQYF. The bases read TGTGCCAGCAGCCCGGGACAACTATCCTACGAGCAGTACTTC.